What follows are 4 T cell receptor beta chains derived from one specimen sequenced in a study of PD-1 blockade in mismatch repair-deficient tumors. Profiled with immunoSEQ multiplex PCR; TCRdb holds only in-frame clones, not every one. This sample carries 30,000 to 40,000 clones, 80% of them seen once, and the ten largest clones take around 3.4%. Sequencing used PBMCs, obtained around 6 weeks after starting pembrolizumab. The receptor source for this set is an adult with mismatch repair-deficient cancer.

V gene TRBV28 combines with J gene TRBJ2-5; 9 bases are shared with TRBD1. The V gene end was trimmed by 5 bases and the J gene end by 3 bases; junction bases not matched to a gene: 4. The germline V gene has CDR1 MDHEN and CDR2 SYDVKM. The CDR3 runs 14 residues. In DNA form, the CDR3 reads TGTGCCAGCAGTCCGACAGGGGGAGAAGAGACCCAGTACTTC. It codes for CASSPTGGEETQYF.

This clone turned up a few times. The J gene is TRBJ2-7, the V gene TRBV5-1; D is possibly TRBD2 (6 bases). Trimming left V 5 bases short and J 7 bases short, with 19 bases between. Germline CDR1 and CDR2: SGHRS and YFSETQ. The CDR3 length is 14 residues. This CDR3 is CASSTSSNFYEQYF. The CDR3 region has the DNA TGCGCCAGCAGTACTAGCTCGAACTTTTATGAGCAGTACTTC.

CDR3 region: CASSLVGGALSGANVLTF. CDR3 in DNA: TGCGCCAGCAGCTTGGTAGGGGGTGCCCTCTCTGGGGCCAACGTCCTGACTTTC. The gene calls are TRBV5-1 and TRBJ2-6; TRBD1 is a possible D gene (6 bases). The CDR3 contains 18 residues. Trimming stripped 0 bases from V and 0 bases from J, with 13 bases between. CDR1 SGHRS and CDR2 YFSETQ come from the germline V gene. Filled out from reference TRBV5-1 and TRBJ2-6, the complete variable domain reads KAGVTQTPRYLIKTRGQQVTLSCSPISGHRSVSWYQQTPGQGLQFLFEYFSETQRNKGNFPGRFSGRQFSNSRSEMNVSTLELGDSALYLCASSLVGGALSGANVLTFGAGSRLTVL.

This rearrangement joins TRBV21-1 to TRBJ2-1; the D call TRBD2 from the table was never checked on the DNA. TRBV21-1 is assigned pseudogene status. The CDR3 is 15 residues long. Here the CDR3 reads CASSKKSGDYNEQFF. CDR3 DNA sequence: TGTGCCAGCAGCAAAAAGTCGGGAGACTACAATGAGCAGTTCTTC.